This T cell receptor beta chain comes out of a study of blood T cell repertoires in COVID-19 (TCRdb year 2020). Some background on the complete study: The collaborator samples originated in the United States, Italy and Spain and spanned the acute and convalescent phases of COVID-19. Subjects who had been exposed to COVID-19, were actively infected with it, or had recovered from it provided the deeply sampled blood TCRbeta repertoires that made up the dataset. The prospective study material was composed of cDNA or gDNA derived from T cells, B-cell-depleted T cells, or PBMCs. Samples came from the ongoing ImmuneRACE study (first 160 participants) plus 1,254 subjects from 6 global collaborators. Where HLA class I and class II types were available, the types were taken from metadata supplied by the sample provider, not from assay-based typing. Sample metadata almost always included a de-identified subject ID, COVID-19 status, age in years and sex. The repertoires were made available in a free public database intended to serve as a resource for research on the immune response to SARS-CoV-2.

V loses 5 bases, J loses 2 bases, and the germline ends lie 15 bases apart. CDR3 length: 15 amino acids, cysteine to phenylalanine. Only the CDR3 DNA is retained, 45 bases long and in frame from the first base. The germline V gene yields SGHVS for CDR1 and FNYEAQ for CDR2. General findings and caveats noted by the study authors: The quantity of clinical and demographic metadata differed by source and by participant and was supplied without curation.

Whole blood was collected in K2EDTA tubes by collaborating institutions according to the institutions' own protocols. For TCRbeta analysis, collaborators shipped samples as frozen whole blood, isolated PBMCs, or DNA extracted from either of those sample types. The immunoSEQ Assay, a bias-controlled multiplex PCR, was used to amplify TCRbeta CDR3 regions from genomic DNA. Turning to the authors' computational methods: The number of nucleated cells in each sample was estimated from the amplification of reference gene primers within the assay. To quantify the absolute abundance of each unique TCRbeta CDR3 rearrangement, sequence reads were collapsed and filtered. For each sample, productive Simpson clonality was calculated as the square root of Simpson's diversity index over productive rearrangements. The source is immuneACCESS, and TCRdb retained only in-frame sequences with V and J called. Part of the clones is not carried over; for the studies checked, unresolved V genes explain less than half of this, and the remainder is unexplained. V, J and clone size were drawn from that table, and D and trimming were deduced from the DNA. This sample lists more than 50,000 clones; about three quarters were detected once. Jointly, the top ten make up around two fifths of the sample.

Notes on this clone: Its antigen has not been determined. One base away there is no much larger clone; base qualities are not given.

Sequences were obtained from peripheral blood. The receptor was derived from a man in his 70s with active or convalescent COVID-19. The receptor chain draws on TRBV7-6 and TRBJ1-1; the D region possibly corresponds to TRBD1 (5 bases align). The DNA is TGTGCCAGCAGCCTGGTACAGGCCGCTAACACTGAAGCTTTCTTT. The resulting protein is CASSLVQAANTEAFF.